Sequencing of this TCR beta chain was carried out in a study of response to subunit inactivated influenza vaccine. The CDR3 runs 12 residues. Germline loops: CDR1 SNHLY, CDR2 FYNNEI. The ends were cut back, 6 bases at V and 10 bases at J, with 12 bases in the middle. TCRdb recomputed calls from the RT-PCR reads with MiXCR, one row per CDR3 protein. The sample carries about 500,000 distinct CDR3 sequences, more than 15% recorded once. The TCR was taken from a man aged 50-75 years who received an inactivated influenza vaccine. V is TRBV2 and J is TRBJ1-4; D call uncertain. Source: CD4+ T cells sorted from PBMCs, taken 23 months after vaccination. CDR3 residues: CASRKVEGKLFF. CDR3 coding DNA: TGTGCCAGCAGGAAGGTAGAGGGAAAACTGTTTTTT.